This TCR beta chain was sequenced in a study of response to subunit inactivated influenza vaccine. Whole-study results and caveats: The study's authors posited that every seasonal influenza vaccination enlists few new T cells.

From the RT-PCR reads, TCRdb called clonotypes with MiXCR, one entry per CDR3 protein. The sample has roughly 520,000 distinct CDR3 sequences, 25% seen once. With regard to this clonotype: Its target is unknown.

The TCR sequence derives from a man in his fifties who received an inactivated influenza vaccine. The starting material was CD4+ T cells sorted from PBMCs, obtained around 5 days after vaccination.

DNA for the CDR3: TGCAGTGCGGCAGGGTGGTACGAGCAGTACTTC. It specifies CSAAGWYEQYF. The chain joins TRBV20-1 to TRBJ2-7; a weak D match, TRBD1 (5 bases). The CDR3 has 11 amino acids. The germline V gene has CDR1 DFQATT and CDR2 SNEGSKA (reference sequence). Trimming cost V 6 bases and J 4 bases, with 10 bases left between them.